This TCR beta chain was sequenced in a study of Ad26.COV2.S vaccination and SARS-CoV-2 variants (dated by TCRdb to the early 2020s). Context from the whole study: Donors in the vaccine arm were drawn from COV1001, a multicentre, randomized, double-blind, placebo-controlled phase I-IIa trial testing Ad26.COV2.S in healthy adults. Dosing of Ad26.COV2.S was intramuscular, at either 5x10^10 or 1x10^11 viral particles, delivered as one shot or as two shots spaced 56 days apart. Sequencing of the TCRbeta repertoire served to evaluate the specificity and breadth of SARS-CoV-2-reactive T cell receptors following Ad26.COV2.S vaccination. The TCR-sequenced set comprised around 30 samples: around 20 Ad26.COV2.S vaccine recipients, 5 placebo recipients and 8 SARS-CoV-2 convalescent individuals. Participants in the trial were split at random into five groups of five each, receiving low-dose or high-dose Ad26.COV2.S once or twice, or else placebo on both occasions. Blinding of investigators to trial group allocation was maintained during experiments and outcome assessment. On the study overall, not on this receptor specifically: Comparing responses between vaccine doses or regimens was not something the study was powered to do. The authors noted that the TCR breadth and depth analyses may have underestimated total T cell responses. Vaccine and placebo recipients had similar non-spike TCR breadth, a finding consistent with the vaccine containing only spike. Substantial breadth of spike-specific CD8+ and CD4+ T cell responses was reported after vaccination. Compared with placebo recipients, Ad26.COV2.S recipients showed higher spike-specific TCR breadth (P = 0.0014).

With respect to this clone: It lacks a known antigen. Base qualities are not provided; no much larger clone lies one nucleotide away.

TCRbeta CDR3 regions were sequenced with the immunoSEQ Assay. After extraction, genomic DNA underwent amplification by bias-controlled multiplex PCR, followed by high-throughput sequencing. The original pipeline was this. To quantify the absolute abundance of every unique TCRbeta CDR3 region, sequences were collapsed and filtered. Usable DNA was measured by amplifying reference genes present in all nucleated cells, and TCRbeta template counts were normalized to that usable DNA to estimate T cell fraction. Repertoire TCRs were annotated as SARS-CoV-2-specific by exact matching of V gene, CDR3 amino acid sequence and J gene to a known reactive TCR set. The reference SARS-CoV-2 TCR set came from MIRA and was filtered for enrichment in COVID-19-positive ImmuneCODE repertoires, removing public or cross-reactive TCRs. Using the MIRA antigens, annotated TCRs were further analysed by specific ORF or by position within an ORF. Breadth was defined as the number of annotated unique rearrangements divided by the total number of unique productive rearrangements, and depth was defined as the summed frequency of the annotated unique rearrangements. Two-sided Wilcoxon rank-sum tests were used to compare TCR breadth between groups. TCRdb provides this immuneACCESS table in a form limited to in-frame rearrangements. Some clones are lacking; in checked studies, under half of them reflect an unresolved V gene, and why the rest are absent is not known. The D gene and trimming were derived from the DNA, and the V and J assignments and clone size from that table. The sample includes under 300,000 clones, with 87% observed a single time. The ten biggest clones cover roughly 3% of the sample.

The sample's treatment or condition, from its label and the paper: about 20 received Ad26.COV2.S at low or high dose, single or two shots; several received placebo; per-sample allocation not given. Repertoires of vaccine and placebo recipients were sequenced from samples collected on day 63 after the first injection. In Cohort 1b, about two dozen adults aged 18-55 years were enrolled at a single site in Boston, USA, between 29 July and 7 August 2020. Ad26.COV2.S consisted of a replication-incompetent adenovirus type 26 vector by which a prefusion-stabilized SARS-CoV-2 spike protein from the original Wuhan strain was expressed. Relative to germline, V is missing 3 bases and J is missing 7 bases, with 10 bases of the junction outside any gene match. From its cysteine to its phenylalanine, the CDR3 spans 16 amino acids. CDR3 DNA only is kept here, 48 bases in frame from base 1. As encoded in the germline V gene (reference sequence), CDR1 is LNHNV while CDR2 is YYDKDF.

The V and J segments used are TRBV15 and TRBJ2-2; 8 bases in the middle match TRBD1. Material: peripheral blood, obtained in a trial of Ad26.COV2.S vaccine versus placebo. This receptor was obtained from a person aged 18 to 65 who received the Ad26.COV2.S COVID-19 vaccine or a placebo. For the CDR3, the sequence is CATSRGGQGRGGELFF. The nucleotides are TGTGCCACCAGCAGGGGCGGACAGGGCAGAGGCGGGGAGCTGTTTTTT.